This T cell receptor beta chain stems from a study of regulatory T cells in long-lasting Graves disease. This clonotype was seen many times. The target antigen is unknown. The V end was cut by 2 bases, the J end by 6 bases, with 18 bases between. Germline values: CDR1 PRHDT, CDR2 FYEKMQ (reference sequence). The CDR3 contains 16 residues. This sample's time point: newly diagnosed GD, antithyroid drugs for less than 3 months. Following extraction of RNA from PBMCs, that RNA was used to make the TCR library. TCR beta libraries were built with iRepertoire HTBI primers and Arm-PCR of CDR3 regions. One entry per CDR3 protein results from TCRdb running MiXCR on the multiplex PCR reads. The sample holds roughly 360,000 distinct CDR3 sequences, 10% to 15% seen once. Study-wide findings and caveats: Newly diagnosed patients had higher TCR diversity than persistent Graves' patients did. Persistent patients shared more public clonotypes (about 2,900) than new patients (more than 900). Persistent disease preferred TRBV28, TRBJ1-2 and TRBJ2-5; new disease, TRBV20-1 and TRBJ2-1.

Another study also made use of these data, one on T cells in Graves' hyperthyroidism and ophthalmopathy. That report notes: HTBI primers were employed in a first-round RT-PCR of the TCR CDR3.

This specimen was peripheral blood mononuclear cells (PBMCs), taken at new diagnosis, from a patient treated with antithyroid drugs. The sequence derives from a woman between 18 and 30 years old with Graves disease. The rearrangement joins TRBV13 to TRBJ2-3, with a weak D call TRBD1 (6 bases). The CDR3 DNA sequence: TGTGCCAGCAGCTTAAAGCTGGGACATGTCACGGATACGCAGTATTTT. It specifies CASSLKLGHVTDTQYF.